This T cell receptor (beta chain) was retrieved from a study of regulatory T cells in long-lasting Graves disease. Arm-PCR with iRepertoire HTBI primers amplified the CDR3 regions for these TCR beta libraries. TCRdb itself ran the multiplex PCR reads through MiXCR, one entry per CDR3 protein. The table shows approximately 400,000 distinct CDR3 sequences, with more than 20% occurring only once. As to this clonotype: Its antigen is unknown.

Time point described: persistent/refractory GD, antithyroid drugs over 5 years with positive TRAb. Researchers made the TCR library from RNA that was extracted from PBMCs. Diagnosis followed American Thyroid Association guidelines for Graves' disease. Recruitment took place at an endocrinology department in Xi'an, China. Broader study findings: Clonotypes that were public and shared totalled a few thousand in persistent patients versus 850 to 1,000 in new patients. Gene preferences differed: TRBV28, TRBJ1-2, TRBJ2-5 in persistent cases.

Deletions cut 0 bases from V and 0 bases from J, with 7 bases between. The CDR3 totals 15 residues. Germline CDR1 is SGHDT and CDR2 is YYEEEE. The sequenced sample was peripheral blood mononuclear cells (PBMCs), obtained when the disease was refractory, from a patient treated with antithyroid drugs. V is TRBV5-6 and J is TRBJ1-3; D gene uncertain. This receptor was identified in a woman between 40 and 55 years old with Graves disease. The CDR3 protein is CASSLAGHSGNTIYF. The DNA of the CDR3 is TGTGCCAGCAGCTTGGCAGGTCACTCTGGAAACACCATATATTTT. The full variable domain, with the rest looked up from reference TRBV5-6 and TRBJ1-3, is DAGVTQSPTHLIKTRGQQVTLRCSPKSGHDTVSWYQQALGQGPQFIFQYYEEEERQRGNFPDRFSGHQFPNYSSELNVNALLLGDSALYLCASSLAGHSGNTIYFGEGSWLTVV.